These 24 T cell receptor beta chains came from one sample sequenced in a study of regulatory T cells in long-lasting Graves disease. Library construction for TCR beta used iRepertoire HTBI primers and Arm-PCR of CDR3 regions. A single record per CDR3 protein comes from TCRdb applying MiXCR to the multiplex PCR reads. The table lists a few hundred thousand distinct CDR3 sequences, 16% of them singletons. The sample's time point: newly diagnosed GD, antithyroid drugs for less than 3 months. RNA isolated from PBMCs was used to make the TCR library. The same specimen was also included in a second study, on T cells in Graves' hyperthyroidism and ophthalmopathy.

This specimen consisted of peripheral blood mononuclear cells (PBMCs), obtained at new diagnosis, from a patient treated with antithyroid drugs. All receptors derive from a man in his forties with Graves disease.

At least ten counts were recorded for this clonotype. This chain links TRBV20-1 with TRBJ2-7, with a possible D match to TRBD2 (7 bases). The CDR3 has 13 amino acids. V lost 6 bases and J 3 bases, leaving 15 bases between the germline ends. Germline V gene data show CDR1 as DFQATT and CDR2 as SNEGSKA (reference sequence). This CDR3 reads CSALGGGVYEQYF. The DNA of the CDR3 is TGCAGTGCCCTGGGGGGGGGCGTCTACGAGCAGTACTTC.

This clonotype was recorded many times. The chain uses TRBV28 and TRBJ1-5; weak D call: TRBD1 (5 bases). This CDR3 spans 15 amino acids. Trimming cost V 3 bases and J 6 bases, with 15 bases left between them. Germline V CDR1 and CDR2: MDHEN, SYDVKM. CDR3 bases: TGTGCCAGCAGTTTGGCGGGGCGCACCAGTCAGCCCCAGCATTTT. This gives the protein CASSLAGRTSQPQHF.

The chain is built from TRBV9 and TRBJ1-3; 11 positions match TRBD1. Germline V gene lookup returns CDR1 SGDLS and CDR2 YYNGEE. The CDR3 has 16 residues. With 4 bases clipped from V and 2 bases from J, the junction kept 5 bases outside the gene matches. The CDR3 DNA sequence: TGTGCCAGCAGCTTACAGGGACAGGGGGCTGGAAACACCATATATTTT. Translated: CASSLQGQGAGNTIYF.

The rearrangement links TRBV24-1 to TRBJ2-3; 8 bases agree with TRBD1. This CDR3 has 16 residues. V trimming: 3 bases; J trimming: 2 bases; junction bases outside the gene matches: 6. CDR1 is KGHDR and CDR2 is SFDVKD in the germline V gene. This CDR3 is CATSDPGQGDTDTQYF. CDR3 in DNA: TGTGCCACCAGTGATCCCGGACAGGGCGACACAGATACGCAGTATTTT.

As concerns this clonotype: The junction departs from the called germline gene at one end, perhaps through a read error. The genes are TRBV20-1 and TRBJ2-5, with 10 bases lining up with TRBD1. Germline V gives CDR1 DFQATT, CDR2 SNEGSKA (reference sequence). This CDR3 is 15 amino acids long. In DNA, the CDR3 is TGCAGTGCTGGACCCGGGACAGGGGACCAGGAGACCCAGTACTTC. It encodes CSAGPGTGDQETQYF.

This clonotype was observed many times. V usage is TRBV6-2 or TRBV6-3 and J usage is TRBJ1-5, with TRBD1 as a possible D gene (6 bases). The V gene's germline CDR1 is MNHEY and CDR2 SVGEGT. The V end was cut by 2 bases, the J end by 0 bases, with 14 bases between. The CDR3 is 17 amino acids. The CDR3 loop is CASSYKKDRYSNQPQHF. CDR3 DNA sequence: TGTGCCAGCAGTTACAAGAAAGACAGGTATAGCAATCAGCCCCAGCATTTT.

The chain carries TRBV5-1 and TRBJ2-5; TRBD1 matches at 8 bases. The V gene end was trimmed by 0 bases and the J gene end by 5 bases; junction bases not matched to a gene: 9. The CDR3 is 16 residues long. CDR1 is SGHRS and CDR2 is YFSETQ in the germline V gene. The CDR3 DNA sequence: TGCGCCAGCAGCTTGGCCACCAGGGGGCGCGGTGAGACCCAGTACTTC. As protein: CASSLATRGRGETQYF.

This clonotype was picked up a small number of times. The V call is TRBV29-1, the J call TRBJ2-7, with D perhaps assigned TRBD1 or TRBD2 (5 bases each). The CDR3 has 14 amino acids. The V and J ends lost 8 bases and 6 bases respectively, with 23 bases between them. Germline V gene sequence: CDR1 SQVTM, CDR2 ANQGSEA. CDR3 in DNA: TGCAGCATGATGCCGAGGGACGATTTCTGCGAGCAGTACTTC. This codes for CSMMPRDDFCEQYF.

At least ten counts were recorded for this clonotype. The rearrangement links TRBV7-6 to TRBJ1-1, with D possibly TRBD1 on 6 matching bases. CDR1 SGHVS and CDR2 FNYEAQ come from the germline V gene. Trimming took 5 bases from V and 1 from J, leaving 14 bases between them. This CDR3 spans 15 amino acids. The CDR3 is CASSPMGQTNTEAFF. CDR3 DNA: TGTGCCAGCAGCCCAATGGGACAAACGAACACTGAAGCTTTCTTT.

This clonotype was counted once. This chain connects TRBV2 to TRBJ2-7; tentative D call: TRBD1 (6 bases). This CDR3 spans 15 amino acids. V was pared by 8 bases and J by 3 bases, with 20 bases between. From germline, CDR1 is SNHLY and CDR2 FYNNEI. The chain's CDR3 is CASHTIRDTSYEQYF. In DNA, the CDR3 is TGTGCCAGCCATACCATCCGGGACACAAGCTACGAGCAGTACTTC.

The gene calls are TRBV7-8 and TRBJ1-5; possibly TRBD1 for D (5 bases). V dropped 8 bases and J dropped 0 bases, with 11 bases sitting between them. Looked up from germline, CDR1 is SGHVS and CDR2 is FQNEAQ. The CDR3 sequence is 14 residues long. CDR3 in DNA: TGTGCCAGCGGCGTTGGGGGTAGCAATCAGCCCCAGCATTTT. The encoded protein is CASGVGGSNQPQHF.

The gene calls are TRBV4-1 and TRBJ2-7, with 8 bases that match TRBD2. This CDR3 has 15 amino acids. V was clipped by 1 base and J by 3 bases; unmatched bases: 5. The germline V gene has CDR1 MGHRA and CDR2 YSYEKL. The CDR3 nucleotides read TGCGCCAGCAGCCAAGTGCCGGGACTAGTCTACGAGCAGTACTTC. Its translation: CASSQVPGLVYEQYF.

In this sample, this clonotype turned up many times. The rearrangement links TRBV28 to TRBJ1-5; unclear D gene. The germline gives CDR1 MDHEN, CDR2 SYDVKM. CDR3 length: 13 amino acids. V lost 5 bases to trimming and J lost 0 bases, with 5 bases between them. Written as DNA, the CDR3 is TGTGCCAGCAGTCCAGATAGCAATCAGCCCCAGCATTTT. It yields the protein CASSPDSNQPQHF.

This clonotype was seen many times. The V and J genes are TRBV2 and TRBJ1-3; D gene uncertain. Between the trimmed V and J ends, which lost 0 bases and 16 bases, there was a span of 16 bases. The germline V gene encodes CDR1 SNHLY and CDR2 FYNNEI. The CDR3 covers 13 residues. This CDR3 reads CASSEALGIPLYF. CDR3 in DNA: TGTGCCAGCAGTGAAGCGCTAGGGATCCCGTTGTATTTT.

This clonotype was observed at least ten times. The chain uses TRBV20-1 and TRBJ2-7; D unresolved. Per germline, CDR1 DFQATT and CDR2 SNEGSKA (reference sequence). Trimming shortened V by 0 bases and J by 0 bases, and 12 bases separated the two germline ends. The CDR3 extends over 15 amino acids. The CDR3 bases are TGCAGTGCTAGAGATCTGACGGAGCGCTCCTACGAGCAGTACTTC. Translation gives CSARDLTERSYEQYF.

V and J are TRBV7-9 and TRBJ1-4; D is unresolved. Germline V gene lookup returns CDR1 SEHNR and CDR2 FQNEAQ (reference sequence). The CDR3 consists of 14 residues. With 5 bases removed from V and 6 bases from J, the gap between germline ends came to 13 bases. The CDR3 region is CASSPPAAYEKLFF. CDR3 coding DNA: TGTGCCAGCAGCCCCCCCGCAGCTTATGAAAAACTGTTTTTT. Using reference TRBV7-9 and TRBJ1-4 for the parts outside the CDR3, the full variable domain is DTGVSQNPRHKITKRGQNVTFRCDPISEHNRLYWYRQTLGQGPEFLTYFQNEAQLEKSRLLSDRFSAERPKGSFSTLEIQRTEQGDSAMYLCASSPPAAYEKLFFGSGTQLSVL.

This clonotype has just a few counts. V usage is TRBV7-3 and J usage is TRBJ2-1, with a possible D match to TRBD2 (6 bases). Per germline, CDR1 SGHTA and CDR2 FQGTGA. Trimming stripped 3 bases from V and 7 bases from J, with 10 bases between. This CDR3 comprises 13 residues. CDR3 in DNA: TGTGCCAGCAGCTTGACTAGGGGTAATGAGCAGTTCTTC. This codes for CASSLTRGNEQFF.

A word on this clonotype: Relative to the germline gene, one junction end is altered; a read error may explain this. The chain has TRBV27 and TRBJ2-4; D unresolved. The germline V gene encodes CDR1 MNHEY and CDR2 SMNVEV (reference sequence). The CDR3 covers 16 residues. The CDR3 nucleotides read TGTGCCAACAGTGAAGGCTCAGGATTAGCCAAAAACATTCAGTACTTC. Residues: CANSEGSGLAKNIQYF.

The gene calls are TRBV20-1 and TRBJ2-1, with unresolved D. Germline V gives CDR1 DFQATT, CDR2 SNEGSKA (reference sequence). This CDR3 comprises 12 residues. The germline V and J ends were trimmed by 3 bases and 4 bases, with 7 bases remaining between them. CDR3 protein: CSASPKYNEQFF. CDR3 coding DNA: TGCAGTGCTAGTCCCAAATACAATGAGCAGTTCTTC.

In DNA form, the CDR3 reads TGTGCCAGTAGTATAGAGGGCTCGACCTACAATGAGCAGTTCTTC. This encodes CASSIEGSTYNEQFF. The gene calls are TRBV19 and TRBJ2-1; D remains unclear. The CDR3 loop spans 15 amino acids. The V end lost 0 bases, the J end lost 2 bases, and 8 bases lay between the germline ends. Germline V gives CDR1 LNHDA, CDR2 SQIVND (reference sequence).

A few counts support this clonotype. The chain couples TRBV11-2 to TRBJ1-1; D is ambiguous. The V end lost 4 bases, the J end lost 1 base, and 10 bases lay between the germline ends. The CDR3 extends over 14 amino acids. Germline values: CDR1 SGHAT, CDR2 FQNNGV. CDR3 amino acids: CASSYSSGNTEAFF. The CDR3 nucleotides are TGTGCCAGCAGCTACTCTTCGGGGAACACTGAAGCTTTCTTT.

This clonotype appeared many times. This sequence joins TRBV4-1 and TRBJ1-2; maybe TRBD1 (5 bases). Germline V gene data show CDR1 as MGHRA and CDR2 as YSYEKL. V dropped 1 base and J dropped 7 bases, with 22 bases sitting between them. This CDR3 has 17 amino acids. The CDR3 region has the DNA TGCGCCAGCAGCCAAGCTCTTCGTTTGACCCCGGGGGGTGGCTACACCTTC. This gives the protein CASSQALRLTPGGGYTF.

As concerns this clonotype: One end of the junction fails to match germline, which may point to a read error. The J gene is TRBJ1-1, the V gene TRBV7-3; D gene uncertain. Germline assignment: CDR1 SGHTA and CDR2 FQGTGA. The CDR3 has 13 residues. The CDR3, as DNA: TGTGCCAGCAGCTTTACGGAGAACACTAAAGCTTTCTTT. This codes for CASSFTENTKAFF.

This clonotype has only a few counts. The rearrangement uses TRBV20-1 and TRBJ2-3, with TRBD2 matching 11 bases. V was pared by 0 bases and J by 3 bases, with 17 bases of the junction left unmatched. From germline, CDR1 is DFQATT and CDR2 SNEGSKA (reference sequence). CDR3 length equals 20 residues. The CDR3 DNA is TGCAGTGCTAGAGATATTCGCAGAATTCTAGCGGGGGGTACGACAGATACGCAGTATTTT. This gives the protein CSARDIRRILAGGTTDTQYF.